This T cell receptor beta chain originates from a study of spatial heterogeneity in lung cancer. Study context: More beta-chain than alpha-chain sequences were consistently detected. The library had UMIs, and each TCR and UMI pair averaged more than ten raw reads.

This clonotype showed up just a few times. The time point here: sample taken at primary tumor resection. Extraction of whole RNA from tumor, nontumor lung or frozen PBMC preceded unsorted sequencing. Samples came from around 70 TRACERx patients with untreated early-stage lung cancer. Every TCR cDNA molecule bore a unique molecular identifier. One entry per CDR3 protein, called by TCRdb with MiXCR from the 5' RACE reads. The repertoire holds under 75,000 distinct CDR3 sequences, with around 8.4% as singletons. The clonotype originates from a female donor with early-stage non-small cell lung cancer. Here the sequenced sample was PBMCs, taken at surgery.

CDR3: CASTTNHDYEQYV. CDR3 bases: TGTGCCAGCACAACCAACCACGATTACGAGCAGTACGTC. V gene TRBV21-1 combines with J gene TRBJ2-7. TRBV21-1 is flagged as a pseudogene. The CDR3 totals 13 residues.